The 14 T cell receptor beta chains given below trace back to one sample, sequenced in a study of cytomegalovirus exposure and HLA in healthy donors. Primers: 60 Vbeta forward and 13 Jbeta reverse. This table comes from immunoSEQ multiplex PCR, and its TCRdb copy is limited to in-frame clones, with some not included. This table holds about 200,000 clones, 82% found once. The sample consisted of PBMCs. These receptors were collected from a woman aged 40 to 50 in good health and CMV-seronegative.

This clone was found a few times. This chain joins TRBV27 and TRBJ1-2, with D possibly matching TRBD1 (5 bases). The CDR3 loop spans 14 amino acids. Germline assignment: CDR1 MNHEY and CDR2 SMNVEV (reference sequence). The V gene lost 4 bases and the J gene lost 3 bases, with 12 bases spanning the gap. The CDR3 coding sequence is TGTGCCAGCAGTTACGGGGGGAAATACTATGGCTACACCTTC. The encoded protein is CASSYGGKYYGYTF.

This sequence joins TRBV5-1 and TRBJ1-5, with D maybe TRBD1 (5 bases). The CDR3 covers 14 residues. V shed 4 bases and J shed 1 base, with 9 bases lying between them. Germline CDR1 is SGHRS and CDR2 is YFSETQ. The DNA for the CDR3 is TGCGCCAGCAGCCAGGGTGACAGCAATCAGCCCCAGCATTTT. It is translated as CASSQGDSNQPQHF.

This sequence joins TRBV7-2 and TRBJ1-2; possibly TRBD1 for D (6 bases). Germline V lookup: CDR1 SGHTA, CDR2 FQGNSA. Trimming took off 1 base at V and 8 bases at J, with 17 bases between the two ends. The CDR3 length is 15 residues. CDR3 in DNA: TGTGCCAGCAGCTTAGGGGGCTCGGGGGGCGGGGGCTACACCTTC. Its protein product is CASSLGGSGGGGYTF.

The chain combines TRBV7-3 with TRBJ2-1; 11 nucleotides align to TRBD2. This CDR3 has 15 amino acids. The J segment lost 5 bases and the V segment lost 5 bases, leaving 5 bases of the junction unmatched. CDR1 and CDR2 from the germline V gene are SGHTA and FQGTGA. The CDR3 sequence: CASSLSGRADNEQFF. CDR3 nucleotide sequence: TGTGCCAGCAGCCTTAGCGGGAGGGCAGACAATGAGCAGTTCTTC.

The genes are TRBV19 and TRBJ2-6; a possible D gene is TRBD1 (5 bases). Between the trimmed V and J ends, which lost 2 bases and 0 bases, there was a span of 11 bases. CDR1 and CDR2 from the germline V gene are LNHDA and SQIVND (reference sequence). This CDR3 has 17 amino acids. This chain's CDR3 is CASSITQGNSGANVLTF. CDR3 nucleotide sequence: TGTGCCAGTAGTATAACGCAGGGAAACTCTGGGGCCAACGTCCTGACTTTC.

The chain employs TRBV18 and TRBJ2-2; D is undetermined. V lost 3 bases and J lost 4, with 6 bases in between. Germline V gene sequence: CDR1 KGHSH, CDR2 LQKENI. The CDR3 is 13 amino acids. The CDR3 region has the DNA TGTGCCAGCTCACCTTCCAGCACCGGGGAGCTGTTTTTT. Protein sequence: CASSPSSTGELFF.

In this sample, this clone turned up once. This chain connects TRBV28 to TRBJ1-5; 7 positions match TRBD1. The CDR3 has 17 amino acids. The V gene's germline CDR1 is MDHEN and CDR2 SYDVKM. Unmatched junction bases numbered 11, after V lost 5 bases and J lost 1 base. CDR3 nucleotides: TGTGCCAGCAGTATAGGGGGACAGATAGGAAGCAATCAGCCCCAGCATTTT. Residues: CASSIGGQIGSNQPQHF.

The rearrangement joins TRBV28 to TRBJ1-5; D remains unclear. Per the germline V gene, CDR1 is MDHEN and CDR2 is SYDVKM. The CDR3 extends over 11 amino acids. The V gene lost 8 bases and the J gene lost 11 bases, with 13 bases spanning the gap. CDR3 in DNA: TGTGCCAGCGGGAGGGCCCGGGCCCAGCATTTT. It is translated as CASGRARAQHF.

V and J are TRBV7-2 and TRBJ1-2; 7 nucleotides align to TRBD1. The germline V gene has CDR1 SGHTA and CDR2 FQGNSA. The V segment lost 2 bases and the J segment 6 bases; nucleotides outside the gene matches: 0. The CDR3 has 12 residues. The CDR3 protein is CASSLTGDGYTF. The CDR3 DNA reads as TGTGCCAGCAGCTTAACAGGGGATGGCTACACCTTC.

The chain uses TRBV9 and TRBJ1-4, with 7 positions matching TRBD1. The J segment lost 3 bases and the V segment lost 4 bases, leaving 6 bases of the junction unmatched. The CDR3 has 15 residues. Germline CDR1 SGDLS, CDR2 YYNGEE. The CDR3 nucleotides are TGTGCCAGCAGCATTACAGGGGCCGCTAATGAAAAACTGTTTTTT. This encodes CASSITGAANEKLFF.

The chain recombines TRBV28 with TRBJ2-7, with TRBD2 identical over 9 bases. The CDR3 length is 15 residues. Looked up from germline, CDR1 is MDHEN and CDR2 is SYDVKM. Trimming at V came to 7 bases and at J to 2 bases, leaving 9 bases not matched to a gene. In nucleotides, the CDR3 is TGTGCCAGCATTTCCGGGGCGGGAGGGACCTACGAGCAGTACTTC. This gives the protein CASISGAGGTYEQYF.

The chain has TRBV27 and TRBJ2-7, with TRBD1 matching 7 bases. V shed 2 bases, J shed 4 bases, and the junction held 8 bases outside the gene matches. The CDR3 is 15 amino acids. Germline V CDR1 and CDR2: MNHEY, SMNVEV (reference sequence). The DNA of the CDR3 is TGTGCCAGCAGTTTACATAAGGGCAGGGGGTACGAGCAGTACTTC. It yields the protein CASSLHKGRGYEQYF.

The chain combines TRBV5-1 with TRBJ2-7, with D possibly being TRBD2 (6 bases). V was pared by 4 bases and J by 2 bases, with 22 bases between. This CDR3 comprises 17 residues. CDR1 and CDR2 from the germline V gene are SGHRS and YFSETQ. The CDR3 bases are TGCGCCAGCAGCCCGCGCGGTGTTATGATAGCGGCCTACGAGCAGTACTTC. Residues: CASSPRGVMIAAYEQYF. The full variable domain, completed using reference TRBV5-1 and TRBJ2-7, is KAGVTQTPRYLIKTRGQQVTLSCSPISGHRSVSWYQQTPGQGLQFLFEYFSETQRNKGNFPGRFSGRQFSNSRSEMNVSTLELGDSALYLCASSPRGVMIAAYEQYFGPGTRLTVT.

The CDR3 coding sequence is TGTGCCAGCAGTCACGACAGGGGCTCTGGAAACACCATATATTTT. This sequence encodes CASSHDRGSGNTIYF. The rearrangement uses TRBV27 and TRBJ1-3; 8 bases are shared with TRBD1. The V segment lost 5 bases and the J segment 0 bases; nucleotides outside the gene matches: 3. Germline lookup yields CDR1 MNHEY and CDR2 SMNVEV (reference sequence). CDR3 length: 15 amino acids.